This TCR beta chain was identified in a study of PD-1 blockade in classical Hodgkin lymphoma. Worth noting for this clone: Its antigen is undetermined.

The repertoire was sequenced with immunoSEQ multiplex PCR; TCRdb's copy has only in-frame clones and lacks some. The repertoire holds 25,000 to 30,000 clones, with about 89% as singletons. Time point in this sample: newly diagnosed, previously untreated cHL patient sample. It was PBMCs in newly diagnosed, untreated classical Hodgkin lymphoma that served as comparison. Points from the study as a whole: Newly diagnosed patients were said to have less baseline TCR diversity than healthy donors did. What drove the repertoire differences, possibly disease activity or prior therapy, has not been defined.

CDR1 and CDR2 (germline): MDHEN, SYDVKM. V shed 1 base, J shed 0 bases, and the junction held 6 bases outside the gene matches. The CDR3 totals 19 residues. The sequence was collected from a human donor with classical Hodgkin lymphoma. This chain uses TRBV28 with TRBJ2-1; the match to TRBD2 covers 13 bases. Sequences were obtained from peripheral blood mononuclear cells (PBMCs). In nucleotides, the CDR3 is TGTGCCAGCAGTTTATTGGGGACTAGCGGGACTTACTCCTACAATGAGCAGTTCTTC. Its protein is CASSLLGTSGTYSYNEQFF.